This entry lists 31 T cell receptor beta chains sequenced from one sample in a study of cytomegalovirus exposure and HLA in healthy donors. TCRdb keeps only in-frame clones here, not all; method: immunoSEQ multiplex PCR. The repertoire includes tens of thousands of clones, about 92% of them detected once, and approximately 0.69% sits in the top ten. The sequenced sample consisted of PBMCs. The receptors originated from a man aged 18 to 30 in good health and CMV-seronegative.

J is TRBJ2-3 and V is TRBV10-1; 9 bases map to TRBD1. This CDR3 has 13 amino acids. Losses at the gene ends were 5 bases for V and 4 bases for J; bases not matched to a gene: 1. Germline values: CDR1 WNHNN, CDR2 SYGVQD (reference sequence). CDR3 protein: CASSYRGPDTQYF. The CDR3 DNA reads as TGCGCCAGCAGTTACAGGGGGCCAGATACGCAGTATTTT.

V is TRBV15 and J is TRBJ2-2; TRBD1 matches at 9 bases. After removal of 0 bases from V and 4 bases from J, the junction contained 6 bases not matched to a gene. CDR3 length: 17 amino acids. Germline CDR1 LNHNV, CDR2 YYDKDF (reference sequence). The DNA for the CDR3 is TGTGCCACCAGCAGAGATTACGAGACAGGGGGCACCGGGGAGCTGTTTTTT. Residues: CATSRDYETGGTGELFF.

The chain joins TRBV28 to TRBJ1-4; D possibly corresponds to TRBD1 (5 bases). V shed 3 bases and J shed 6 bases, with 17 bases lying between them. Germline-derived CDR1 and CDR2 are MDHEN and SYDVKM. The CDR3 extends over 16 amino acids. The CDR3 nucleotides are TGTGCCAGCAGTTTCATCCAGGGCGGAGTTGATGAAAAACTGTTTTTT. Its protein product is CASSFIQGGVDEKLFF.

The table lists this clone with a count of one. The V and J genes are TRBV7-3 and TRBJ1-2; 7 bases are shared with TRBD1. Losses at the gene ends were 5 bases for V and 2 bases for J; bases not matched to a gene: 8. Germline V lookup: CDR1 SGHTA, CDR2 FQGTGA. The length of the CDR3 is 15 residues. The CDR3 reads CASSRQGSGNYGYTF. CDR3 coding DNA: TGTGCCAGCAGCCGACAGGGTTCGGGAAACTATGGCTACACCTTC.

This clone was detected only once. The chain uses TRBV18 and TRBJ2-3, with D hard to call. This CDR3 contains 14 residues. Germline V lookup: CDR1 KGHSH, CDR2 LQKENI. Trimming cost V 0 bases and J 3 bases, with 7 bases left between them. The CDR3 DNA reads TGTGCCAGCTCACCACCGAGGAAGACAGATACGCAGTATTTT. Translation gives CASSPPRKTDTQYF.

This chain uses TRBV5-1 with TRBJ1-5; D is ambiguous. Trimming took 0 bases from V and 1 from J, leaving 8 bases between them. In germline, CDR1 is SGHRS, CDR2 YFSETQ. The CDR3 sequence is 15 residues long. For the CDR3, the DNA is TGCGCCAGCAGCTTGGGACTTGGAAGCAATCAGCCCCAGCATTTT. Its translation: CASSLGLGSNQPQHF.

The genes are TRBV4-3 and TRBJ1-1; the D is unclear. Between the trimmed V and J ends, which lost 1 base and 1 base, there was a span of 7 bases. CDR1 and CDR2 (germline): LGHNA, YSLEER. The CDR3 sequence is 14 residues long. Written as DNA, the CDR3 is TGCGCCAGCAGCCAAGGCGCACGGAACACTGAAGCTTTCTTT. As protein: CASSQGARNTEAFF.

The rearrangement uses TRBV14 and TRBJ1-1; no firm D call. The germline V gene has CDR1 SGHDN and CDR2 FVKESK. CDR3 length: 19 amino acids. V was shortened by 5 bases and J by 3 bases, with 28 bases between the two germline ends. The CDR3 DNA follows: TGTGCCAGCAGCTACCCCCCGTCCCAACCGTCTCTGCGAGACACTGAAGCTTTCTTT. This encodes CASSYPPSQPSLRDTEAFF.

V and J are TRBV5-1 and TRBJ1-1; D is unclear. V dropped 5 bases and J dropped 1 base, with 15 bases sitting between them. The CDR3 is 15 residues long. Germline V gives CDR1 SGHRS, CDR2 YFSETQ. DNA for the CDR3: TGCGCCAGCAGTCCTATTGAGGTCCAGAACACTGAAGCTTTCTTT. Translation gives CASSPIEVQNTEAFF.

The chain combines TRBV19 with TRBJ1-2, with D maybe TRBD1 (5 bases). There are 13 residues in the CDR3. Germline CDR1 LNHDA, CDR2 SQIVND (reference sequence). Trimming stripped 5 bases from V and 2 bases from J, with 9 bases between. This CDR3 is CASSQQANYGYTF. CDR3 in DNA: TGTGCCAGTAGTCAACAGGCGAACTATGGCTACACCTTC.

V usage is TRBV5-1 and J usage is TRBJ2-1; D is unclear. V dropped 0 bases and J dropped 0 bases, with 7 bases sitting between them. The CDR3 is 15 amino acids. Germline loops: CDR1 SGHRS, CDR2 YFSETQ. CDR3 nucleotides: TGCGCCAGCAGCTTGGCCGCTAGCTCCTACAATGAGCAGTTCTTC. Translated, it gives CASSLAASSYNEQFF.

The rearrangement joins TRBV11-2 to TRBJ2-7; D is possibly TRBD1 (5 bases). The CDR3 runs to 15 residues. V shed 5 bases and J shed 3 bases, with 17 bases lying between them. Germline V gene sequence: CDR1 SGHAT, CDR2 FQNNGV. CDR3 DNA: TGTGCCAGCAGCCTCCCCCAGGGTGGGGTCTACGAGCAGTACTTC. It codes for CASSLPQGGVYEQYF.

V is TRBV2 and J is TRBJ2-7, with D maybe TRBD1 (5 bases). Trimming cost V 7 bases and J 3 bases, with 13 bases left between them. CDR3 length: 13 amino acids. Looked up from germline, CDR1 is SNHLY and CDR2 is FYNNEI. The CDR3 here is CASNHDRNYEQYF. For the CDR3, the DNA is TGTGCCAGCAACCATGACAGAAACTACGAGCAGTACTTC.

About this clone itself: The junction does not match germline at one end; this may be a read error. The CDR3 loop is CASREGTGVFEKLFF. CDR3 bases: TGTGCCAGCAGGGAAGGGACAGGGGTCTTTGAAAAACTGTTTTTT. The V call is TRBV6-1, the J call TRBJ1-4; 10 positions agree with TRBD1. Germline V gives CDR1 MNHNS, CDR2 SASEGT. This CDR3 has 15 residues.

This rearrangement joins TRBV7-3 to TRBJ2-5; 7 bases are shared with TRBD2. V shed 5 bases, J shed 2 bases, and the junction held 14 bases outside the gene matches. This CDR3 region has 17 residues. Germline V CDR1 and CDR2: SGHTA, FQGTGA. The CDR3 is CASSLRGRLALQETQYF. The CDR3 DNA reads as TGTGCCAGCAGCCTACGAGGCAGACTAGCCCTACAAGAGACCCAGTACTTC.

The CDR3 region is CASSPRVASSDQPQHF. For the CDR3, the DNA is TGTGCCAGCTCACCACGTGTAGCTTCGTCCGATCAGCCCCAGCATTTT. V usage is TRBV18 and J usage is TRBJ1-5, with unresolved D. Germline V gene lookup returns CDR1 KGHSH and CDR2 LQKENI. The CDR3 loop spans 16 amino acids. Deletions cut 1 base from V and 5 bases from J, with 15 bases between.

CDR3 bases: TGCAGCGTCCGACAGGGGCTACCCTACGAGCAGTACTTC. Its translation is CSVRQGLPYEQYF. This chain joins TRBV29-1 and TRBJ2-7, with 8 bases matching TRBD1. V lost 6 bases to trimming and J lost 2 bases; unmatched junction nucleotides: 6. CDR3 length: 13 amino acids. Germline V gene lookup returns CDR1 SQVTM and CDR2 ANQGSEA.

This chain joins TRBV7-7 and TRBJ2-1, with TRBD1 matching 7 bases. This CDR3 has 12 residues. Germline CDR1 SSHAT, CDR2 FNYEAQ (reference sequence). The CDR3, as DNA: TGTGCTACCTGGGACAGCCACAATGAGCAGTTCTTC. Amino acids: CATWDSHNEQFF.

V usage is TRBV9 and J usage is TRBJ1-5, with a possible D match to TRBD1 (5 bases). The CDR3 length is 15 residues. Trimming cost V 0 bases and J 6 bases, with 13 bases left between them. Germline CDR1 and CDR2: SGDLS and YYNGEE. The CDR3 DNA reads TGTGCCAGCAGCGTAGATGGCAGGGTGGCTCAGCCCCAGCATTTT. It codes for CASSVDGRVAQPQHF.

This clone was seen once. This chain connects TRBV7-6 to TRBJ2-1; 11 bases map to TRBD2. This CDR3 comprises 17 residues. The germline V gene encodes CDR1 SGHVS and CDR2 FNYEAQ. J was trimmed by 8 bases and V by 2 bases; bases with no gene match: 11. The CDR3 reads CASSLYGLSGGGDEQFF. Written as DNA, the CDR3 is TGTGCCAGCAGCTTATATGGGCTTAGCGGGGGGGGTGATGAGCAGTTCTTC.

The rearrangement joins TRBV5-1 to TRBJ1-1; D gene ambiguous. V dropped 0 bases and J dropped 4 bases, with 16 bases sitting between them. From germline, CDR1 is SGHRS and CDR2 YFSETQ. CDR3 length equals 16 residues. The CDR3 DNA reads as TGCGCCAGCAGCTTGGCCAGTGCACACCGGGGCACTGAAGCTTTCTTT. Translation gives CASSLASAHRGTEAFF.

This rearrangement joins TRBV7-2 to TRBJ2-7, with 9 bases matching TRBD1. This CDR3 has 14 amino acids. Germline lookup yields CDR1 SGHTA and CDR2 FQGNSA. Trimming cost V 7 bases and J 1 base; bases outside gene matches: 5. The CDR3: CASTSTGGSYEQYF. DNA for the CDR3: TGTGCCAGCACCTCGACAGGGGGATCCTACGAGCAGTACTTC.

V gene TRBV10-3 combines with J gene TRBJ2-5; 13 nucleotides agree with TRBD2. Trimming cost V 3 bases and J 6 bases; bases outside gene matches: 7. The CDR3 length is 16 residues. Germline-derived CDR1 and CDR2 are ENHRY and SYGVKD. The DNA of the CDR3 is TGTGCCATCAGTGAACTAGCGGGGGGGCCCGAAAAGACCCAGTACTTC. Translated: CAISELAGGPEKTQYF.

The gene calls are TRBV6-5 and TRBJ2-3, with a possible D match to TRBD2 (6 bases). The CDR3 covers 15 residues. The ends were cut back, 3 bases at V and 2 bases at J, with 12 bases in the middle. Germline CDR1 MNHEY, CDR2 SVGAGI. Here the CDR3 reads CASSYGTVHTDTQYF. Here the CDR3 DNA reads TGTGCCAGCAGTTATGGGACTGTACACACAGATACGCAGTATTTT.

This chain connects TRBV7-2 to TRBJ1-3; 8 bases align to TRBD1. This CDR3 spans 16 amino acids. V gave up 3 bases and J gave up 0 bases; unmatched junction bases: 4. Per the germline V gene, CDR1 is SGHTA and CDR2 is FQGNSA. The CDR3 DNA follows: TGTGCCAGCAGCTTCCCCGGGACAGGCTCTGGAAACACCATATATTTT. Translation: CASSFPGTGSGNTIYF. Full variable domain (missing parts from reference TRBV7-2 and TRBJ1-3): GAGVSQSPSNKVTEKGKDVELRCDPISGHTALYWYRQSLGQGLEFLIYFQGNSAPDKSGLPSDRFSAERTGGSVSTLTIQRTQQEDSAVYLCASSFPGTGSGNTIYFGEGSWLTVV.

The V gene is TRBV9, the J gene TRBJ2-2; the match to TRBD2 covers 7 bases. Germline assignment: CDR1 SGDLS and CDR2 YYNGEE. After removal of 6 bases from V and 4 bases from J, the junction contained 6 bases not matched to a gene. CDR3 size: 14 residues. The CDR3, as DNA: TGTGCCAGCACCGGCGGGAGTAGCACCGGGGAGCTGTTTTTT. Its protein product is CASTGGSSTGELFF.

The chain recombines TRBV28 with TRBJ2-7, with TRBD1 matching over 12 bases. After removal of 7 bases from V and 5 bases from J, the junction contained 12 bases not matched to a gene. The CDR3 runs to 16 residues. CDR1 MDHEN and CDR2 SYDVKM come from the germline V gene. This CDR3 is CASTSPFGTGGHEQYF. CDR3 in DNA: TGTGCCAGCACCTCACCGTTCGGGACAGGGGGCCACGAGCAGTACTTC. The whole variable domain, filled in from reference TRBV28 and TRBJ2-7, reads DVKVTQSSRYLVKRTGEKVFLECVQDMDHENMFWYRQDPGLGLRLIYFSYDVKMKEKGDIPEGYSVSREKKERFSLILESASTNQTSMYLCASTSPFGTGGHEQYFGPGTRLTVT.

The chain employs TRBV30 and TRBJ1-4; D call uncertain. This CDR3 has 16 amino acids. Germline V gene data show CDR1 as GTSNPN and CDR2 as SVGIG (reference sequence). The V end was cut by 2 bases, the J end by 0 bases, with 13 bases between. The CDR3 nucleotides read TGTGCCTGGAGTTATATCGAGGTAGCAACTAATGAAAAACTGTTTTTT. It codes for CAWSYIEVATNEKLFF.

V gene TRBV4-3 combines with J gene TRBJ2-7; 9 positions agree with TRBD1. Germline-derived CDR1 and CDR2 are LGHNA and YSLEER. The trim removed 4 bases at V and 4 bases at J, leaving 5 bases unmatched. This CDR3 is 14 amino acids long. The CDR3 nucleotides are TGCGCCAGCAGCCCTGGACAGGGGAGGTACGAGCAGTACTTC. Protein sequence: CASSPGQGRYEQYF.

V and J are TRBV5-1 and TRBJ2-1, with D tentatively TRBD2 (6 bases). This CDR3 region has 14 residues. V was shortened by 1 base and J by 5 bases, with 10 bases between the two germline ends. CDR1 and CDR2 from the germline V gene are SGHRS and YFSETQ. The CDR3 sequence: CASSLWGEHNEQFF. The CDR3 DNA sequence: TGCGCCAGCAGCTTGTGGGGGGAACACAATGAGCAGTTCTTC. The full variable domain, completed using reference TRBV5-1 and TRBJ2-1, is KAGVTQTPRYLIKTRGQQVTLSCSPISGHRSVSWYQQTPGQGLQFLFEYFSETQRNKGNFPGRFSGRQFSNSRSEMNVSTLELGDSALYLCASSLWGEHNEQFFGPGTRLTVL.

The chain employs TRBV6-1 and TRBJ1-6, with D perhaps matching TRBD1 (6 bases). The CDR3 length is 15 residues. Per the germline V gene, CDR1 is MNHNS and CDR2 is SASEGT. Trimming stripped 7 bases from V and 4 bases from J, with 14 bases between. The CDR3 DNA follows: TGTGCCAGCACCACCCCGGACAGATATAATTCACCCCTCCACTTT. Its protein is CASTTPDRYNSPLHF.